This T cell receptor (beta chain) was recovered during a study of PD-L1 blockade in urothelial cancer. Background on the study: Reported median T cell count for blood samples was 120,000 to 150,000.

Time point given: pretreatment peripheral blood. CDR1 SGHRS and CDR2 YFSETQ come from the germline V gene. The length of the CDR3 is 15 residues. Trimming shortened V by 6 bases and J by 7 bases, and 19 bases separated the two germline ends. Each PCR reaction had synthetic TCR analog templates spiked into it. Only in-frame clones appear in the TCRdb table, and some are missing; sequencing was by immunoSEQ multiplex PCR. This sample yields about 87,000 clones, of which about 83% are seen a single time; roughly 1.9% belongs to the top ten. This receptor was obtained from a man aged 55 to 70 with urothelial cancer. Sequencing was performed on PBMCs, taken around atezolizumab (anti-PD-L1) treatment. The chain couples TRBV5-1 to TRBJ1-4; no clear D. The CDR3, as DNA: TGCGCCAGCACTTTCGGACCTCCGGCGGGTGAAAAACTGTTTTTT. It translates to CASTFGPPAGEKLFF.